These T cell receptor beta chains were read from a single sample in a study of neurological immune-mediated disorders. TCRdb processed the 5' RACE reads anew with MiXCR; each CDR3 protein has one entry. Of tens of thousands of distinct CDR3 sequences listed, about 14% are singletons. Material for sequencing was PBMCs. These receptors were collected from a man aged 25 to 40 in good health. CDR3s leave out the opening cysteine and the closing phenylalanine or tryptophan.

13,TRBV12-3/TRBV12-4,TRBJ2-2,ASRRSTASTGELF
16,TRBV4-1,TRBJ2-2,ASSQYLGSQGTIGELF
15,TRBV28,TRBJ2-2,ASSAGLAGVLTGELF
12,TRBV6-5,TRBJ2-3,ASRLGSNTDTQY
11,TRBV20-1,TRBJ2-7,SARPAGGYEQY
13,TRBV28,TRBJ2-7,ASYPSGTGSAEQY
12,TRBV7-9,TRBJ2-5,ASSFWTSQETQY
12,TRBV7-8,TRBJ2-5,ASSSSLATETQY
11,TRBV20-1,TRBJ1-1,SASETGRTEAF
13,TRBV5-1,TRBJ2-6,ASSLDPFGANVLT
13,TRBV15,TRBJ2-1,ATSRVTPGYNEQF
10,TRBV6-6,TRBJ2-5,ASSSTRETQY
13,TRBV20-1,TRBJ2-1,SASAGDYRYNEQF
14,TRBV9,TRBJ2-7,ASSVDGRAPSNEQY
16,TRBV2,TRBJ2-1,ASRTRSGLAGGRHEQF
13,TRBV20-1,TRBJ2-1,SARDVGSSYNEQF
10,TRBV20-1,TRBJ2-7,SARGASAEQY
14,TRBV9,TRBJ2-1,ASSTHKINYYNEQF
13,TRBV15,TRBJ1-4,ATSPRGQAEEKLF
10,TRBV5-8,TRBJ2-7,ASSFIGNEQY
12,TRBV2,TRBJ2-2,AIRRGRETGELF